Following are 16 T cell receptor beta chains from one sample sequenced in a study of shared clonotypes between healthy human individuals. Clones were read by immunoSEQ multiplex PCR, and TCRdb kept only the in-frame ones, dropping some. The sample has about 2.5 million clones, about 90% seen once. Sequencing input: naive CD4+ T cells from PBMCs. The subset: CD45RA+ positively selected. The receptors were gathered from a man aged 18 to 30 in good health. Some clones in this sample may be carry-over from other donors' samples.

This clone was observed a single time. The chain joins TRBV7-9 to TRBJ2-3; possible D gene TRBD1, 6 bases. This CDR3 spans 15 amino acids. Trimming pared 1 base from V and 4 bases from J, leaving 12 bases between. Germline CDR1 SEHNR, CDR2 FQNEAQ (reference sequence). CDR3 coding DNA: TGTGCCAGCAGCTTAGGACCCAGGGGCCCAGATACGCAGTATTTT. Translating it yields CASSLGPRGPDTQYF. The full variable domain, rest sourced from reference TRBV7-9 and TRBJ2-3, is DTGVSQNPRHKITKRGQNVTFRCDPISEHNRLYWYRQTLGQGPEFLTYFQNEAQLEKSRLLSDRFSAERPKGSFSTLEIQRTEQGDSAMYLCASSLGPRGPDTQYFGPGTRLTVL.

CDR3: CASSSQRGPTGELFF. The CDR3 nucleotides are TGTGCCAGCAGCTCCCAAAGGGGTCCGACCGGGGAGCTGTTTTTT. The gene calls are TRBV7-3 and TRBJ2-2; D is perhaps TRBD1 (5 bases). CDR1 SGHTA and CDR2 FQGTGA come from the germline V gene. V was cut by 4 bases and J by 5 bases, with 14 bases left in between. This CDR3 contains 15 residues.

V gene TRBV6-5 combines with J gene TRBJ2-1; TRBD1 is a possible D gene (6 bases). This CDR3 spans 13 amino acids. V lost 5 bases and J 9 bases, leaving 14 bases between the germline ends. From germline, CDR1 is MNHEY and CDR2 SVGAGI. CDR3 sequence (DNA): TGTGCCAGCAGTAAAACAGGGTTGGGTGAGCAGTTCTTC. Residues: CASSKTGLGEQFF.

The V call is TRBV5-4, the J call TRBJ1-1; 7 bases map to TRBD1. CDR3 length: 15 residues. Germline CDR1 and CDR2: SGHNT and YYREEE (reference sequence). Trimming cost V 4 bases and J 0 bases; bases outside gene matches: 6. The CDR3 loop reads CASSARQGLNTEAFF. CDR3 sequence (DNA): TGTGCCAGCAGCGCCCGACAGGGTCTGAACACTGAAGCTTTCTTT.

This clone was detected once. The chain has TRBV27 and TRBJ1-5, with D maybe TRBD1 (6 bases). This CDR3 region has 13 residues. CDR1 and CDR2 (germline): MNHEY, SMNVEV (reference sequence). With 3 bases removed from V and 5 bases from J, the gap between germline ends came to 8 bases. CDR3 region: CASSLGGHQPQHF. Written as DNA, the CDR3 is TGTGCCAGCAGTTTGGGGGGGCATCAGCCCCAGCATTTT.

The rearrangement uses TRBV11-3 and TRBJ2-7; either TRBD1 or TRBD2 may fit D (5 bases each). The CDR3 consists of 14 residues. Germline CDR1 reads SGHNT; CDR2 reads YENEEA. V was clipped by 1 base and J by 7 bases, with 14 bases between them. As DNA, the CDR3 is TGTGCCAGCAGCTTAGGCGGAGAGGGGAGAGAGCAGTACTTC. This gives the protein CASSLGGEGREQYF.

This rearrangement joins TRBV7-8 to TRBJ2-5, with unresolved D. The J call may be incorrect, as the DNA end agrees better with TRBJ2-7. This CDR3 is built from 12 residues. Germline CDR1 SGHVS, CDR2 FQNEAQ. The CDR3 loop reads CASNDGAYEQYF. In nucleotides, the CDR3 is TGTGCCAGCAACGACGGAGCCTACGAGCAGTACTTC.

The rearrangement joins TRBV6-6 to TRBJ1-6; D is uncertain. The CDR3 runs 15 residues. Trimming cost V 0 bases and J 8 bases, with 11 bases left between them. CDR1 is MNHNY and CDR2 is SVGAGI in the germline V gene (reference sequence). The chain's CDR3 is CASSYSGKRDSPLHF. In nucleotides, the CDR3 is TGTGCCAGCAGTTACTCGGGGAAGAGGGATTCACCCCTCCACTTT.

In nucleotides, the CDR3 is TGTGCCAGCAGTTTAAAAGAGTGGGGCAACTCCTACAATGAGCAGTTCTTC. It is translated as CASSLKEWGNSYNEQFF. The chain uses TRBV27 and TRBJ2-1; TRBD1 might be the D (5 bases). Per germline, CDR1 MNHEY and CDR2 SMNVEV (reference sequence). The CDR3 length is 17 residues. Trimming shortened V by 2 bases and J by 0 bases, and 14 bases separated the two germline ends.

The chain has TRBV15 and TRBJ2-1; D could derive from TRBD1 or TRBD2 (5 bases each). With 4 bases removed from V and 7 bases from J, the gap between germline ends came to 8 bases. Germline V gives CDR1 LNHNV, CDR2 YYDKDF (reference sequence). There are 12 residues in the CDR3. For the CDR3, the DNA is TGTGCCACCAGCACGGGACCGAATGAGCAGTTCTTC. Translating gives CATSTGPNEQFF.

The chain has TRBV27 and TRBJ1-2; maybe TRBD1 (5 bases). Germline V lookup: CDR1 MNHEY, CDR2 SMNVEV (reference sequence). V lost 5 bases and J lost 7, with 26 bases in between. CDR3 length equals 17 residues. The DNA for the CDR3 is TGTGCCAGCAGTATTAAATTTTATCAGCAGGGTAGGGGTGGCTACACCTTC. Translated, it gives CASSIKFYQQGRGGYTF.

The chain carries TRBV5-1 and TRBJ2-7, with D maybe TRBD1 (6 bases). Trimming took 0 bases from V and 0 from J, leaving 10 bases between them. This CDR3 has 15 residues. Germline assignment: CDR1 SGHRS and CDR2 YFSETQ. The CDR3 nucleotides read TGCGCCAGCAGCTTGGAACAGGGACCCTCCTACGAGCAGTACTTC. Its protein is CASSLEQGPSYEQYF.

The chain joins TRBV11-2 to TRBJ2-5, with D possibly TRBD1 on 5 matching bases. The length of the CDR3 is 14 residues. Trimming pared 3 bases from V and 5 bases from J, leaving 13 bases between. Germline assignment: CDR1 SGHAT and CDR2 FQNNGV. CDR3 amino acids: CASSFGALGETQYF. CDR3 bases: TGTGCCAGCAGCTTTGGGGCCCTCGGCGAGACCCAGTACTTC.

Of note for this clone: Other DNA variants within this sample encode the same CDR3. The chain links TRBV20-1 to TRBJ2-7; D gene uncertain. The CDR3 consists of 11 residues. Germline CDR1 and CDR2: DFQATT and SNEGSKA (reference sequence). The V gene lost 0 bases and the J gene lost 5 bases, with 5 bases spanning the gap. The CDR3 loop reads CSARDRDEQYF. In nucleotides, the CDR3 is TGCAGTGCTAGAGACCGGGACGAGCAGTACTTC.

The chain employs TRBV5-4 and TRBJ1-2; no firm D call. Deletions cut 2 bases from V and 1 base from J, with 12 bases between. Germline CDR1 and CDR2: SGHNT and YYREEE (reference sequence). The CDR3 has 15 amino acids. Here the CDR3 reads CASSFSRAGNYGYTF. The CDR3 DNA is TGTGCCAGCAGCTTCTCAAGGGCTGGTAACTATGGCTACACCTTC.

The CDR3 DNA is TGTGCCAGCAGCCCTCGGACAGGGGTTGTCAATCAGCCCCAGCATTTT. Amino acid sequence: CASSPRTGVVNQPQHF. The chain uses TRBV7-2 and TRBJ1-5; TRBD1 aligns across 9 bases. The V gene end was trimmed by 5 bases and the J gene end by 3 bases; junction bases not matched to a gene: 8. Per the germline V gene, CDR1 is SGHTA and CDR2 is FQGNSA. This CDR3 spans 16 amino acids. Supplemented by reference TRBV7-2 and TRBJ1-5, the full variable domain reads GAGVSQSPSNKVTEKGKDVELRCDPISGHTALYWYRQSLGQGLEFLIYFQGNSAPDKSGLPSDRFSAERTGGSVSTLTIQRTQQEDSAVYLCASSPRTGVVNQPQHFGDGTRLSIL.